This T cell receptor beta chain was recorded in a study of siplizumab effects on memory and regulatory T cells. Study findings and constraints: A naive or memory phenotype could not be assigned to roughly 75-95% of the proliferating CD4+ or CD8+ clones. Greater diversity than memory cells seemed evident in naive T cells, which also appeared to be major alloresponse contributors. Researchers did not confirm the suppressive function of proliferating Tregs from siplizumab cultures.

Notes on this clone: Its antigen is unidentified.

The germline gives CDR1 SGHNT, CDR2 YYREEE (reference sequence). V was pared by 7 bases and J by 5 bases, with 13 bases between. This CDR3 has 13 amino acids. The assay looked at approximately 10^5 TCR templates in each sample. The assay was immunoSEQ multiplex PCR, and TCRdb's table has in-frame clones only and misses some. The sample lists nearly 95,000 clones, about 94% occurring once. Material for sequencing was non-Treg CD4+ T cells sorted from blood. The chain combines TRBV5-4 with TRBJ2-1; D remains ambiguous. The receptor's source is a human donor in good health. The CDR3 DNA follows: TGTGCCAGCGGCTCCACGGCCCACAATGAGCAGTTCTTC. It is translated as CASGSTAHNEQFF.